Shown below are 13 T cell receptor beta chains from a single sample sequenced in a study of cytotoxic CD8 clonotypes in ibrutinib-treated CLL. Sequenced by immunoSEQ multiplex PCR; TCRdb stores in-frame clones only, minus some. Seen here are over 110,000 clones, 85% to 95% observed once, and the top ten hold approximately 10%. The sequenced sample was PBMCs, obtained after 12 months of ibrutinib treatment. The receptors here all came from a human donor with chronic lymphocytic leukemia.

The chain uses TRBV5-6 and TRBJ2-5; the D gene is possibly TRBD1 (5 bases). The length of the CDR3 is 13 residues. Trimming removed 2 bases at V and 1 base at J, with 6 bases between. CDR1 and CDR2 (germline): SGHDT, YYEEEE. The CDR3 loop reads CASSFDSQETQYF. CDR3 in DNA: TGTGCCAGCAGCTTCGACAGCCAAGAGACCCAGTACTTC.

This chain links TRBV9 with TRBJ1-1; 9 nucleotides agree with TRBD1. CDR1 is SGDLS and CDR2 is YYNGEE in the germline V gene. Losses at the gene ends were 3 bases for V and 4 bases for J; bases not matched to a gene: 4. The CDR3 consists of 14 residues. For the CDR3, the DNA is TGTGCCAGCAGCGCGATGACAGGGGGCACTGAAGCTTTCTTT. It translates to CASSAMTGGTEAFF.

This sequence joins TRBV7-8 and TRBJ2-1; D unclear. Per germline, CDR1 SGHVS and CDR2 FQNEAQ. The CDR3 runs 13 residues. V was trimmed by 0 bases and J by 0 bases, leaving 0 bases between them. The chain's CDR3 is CASSLASYNEQFF. CDR3 bases: TGTGCCAGCAGCTTAGCCTCCTACAATGAGCAGTTCTTC.

The rearrangement joins TRBV7-9 to TRBJ2-3, with a tentative D call TRBD2 (5 bases). Trimming left V 7 bases short and J 2 bases short, with 25 bases between. The germline gives CDR1 SEHNR, CDR2 FQNEAQ (reference sequence). CDR3 length: 18 residues. CDR3 protein: CASTPGVLVSAYTDTQYF. The CDR3 nucleotides read TGTGCCAGCACCCCCGGAGTGTTGGTTAGCGCCTACACAGATACGCAGTATTTT.

CDR3 coding DNA: TGTGCCAGCAGCCCTGACAGGGGGCGAAACCCGTACAATGAGCAGTTCTTC. Its protein is CASSPDRGRNPYNEQFF. The J gene is TRBJ2-1, the V gene TRBV11-2; 10 bases are a match to TRBD1. This CDR3 is built from 17 residues. The ends lost 5 bases at V and 4 bases at J; junction bases unmatched: 11. The germline V gene has CDR1 SGHAT and CDR2 FQNNGV.

The chain links TRBV28 to TRBJ1-2, with a tentative D call TRBD1 (5 bases). The CDR3 consists of 15 residues. Germline V gene sequence: CDR1 MDHEN, CDR2 SYDVKM. V lost 4 bases and J lost 1, with 13 bases in between. The DNA of the CDR3 is TGTGCCAGCAGTTCCGACAGCTTTATTAACTATGGCTACACCTTC. Protein: CASSSDSFINYGYTF.

This clone has just one count. This chain joins TRBV9 and TRBJ1-3; 8 bases align to TRBD1. Unmatched junction bases numbered 8, after V lost 2 bases and J lost 4 bases. CDR1 SGDLS and CDR2 YYNGEE come from the germline V gene. CDR3 length equals 16 residues. The CDR3 bases are TGTGCCAGCAGCGTGGCGACAGGGGCGTCGGGAAACACCATATATTTT. Amino acids: CASSVATGASGNTIYF.

The chain joins TRBV28 to TRBJ1-5; unclear D gene. V was cut by 3 bases and J by 7 bases, with 10 bases left in between. This CDR3 has 13 residues. Germline V gene sequence: CDR1 MDHEN, CDR2 SYDVKM. The CDR3 is CASSFGSGQPQHF. In nucleotides, the CDR3 is TGTGCCAGCAGTTTTGGGTCCGGCCAGCCCCAGCATTTT.

The chain is built from TRBV28 and TRBJ1-2; TRBD1 agrees at 7 bases. The CDR3 spans 15 residues. After removal of 5 bases from V and 6 bases from J, the junction contained 12 bases not matched to a gene. The V gene's germline CDR1 is MDHEN and CDR2 SYDVKM. The DNA of the CDR3 is TGTGCCAGCAGTCGGGACAGCTTGGCAACGAATGGCTACACCTTC. Translation gives CASSRDSLATNGYTF.

This chain joins TRBV5-1 and TRBJ2-5, with 10 nucleotides matching TRBD2. V lost 5 bases to trimming and J lost 3 bases; unmatched junction nucleotides: 4. The CDR3 loop spans 14 amino acids. Germline V CDR1 and CDR2: SGHRS, YFSETQ. CDR3 sequence reads: CASSSLAGEETQYF. The CDR3 region has the DNA TGCGCCAGCAGTTCTCTAGCGGGAGAAGAGACCCAGTACTTC.

The rearrangement uses TRBV6-6 and TRBJ1-5; D might be TRBD1 (6 bases). There are 15 residues in the CDR3. Trimming removed 6 bases from V and 0 bases from J, with 12 bases in between. Germline V gene data show CDR1 as MNHNY and CDR2 as SVGAGI (reference sequence). The CDR3 nucleotides are TGTGCCAGCAGAGACAGGTCAGATAGCAATCAGCCCCAGCATTTT. Translated, it gives CASRDRSDSNQPQHF.

This clone turned up a few times. J is TRBJ1-1 and V is TRBV27; no clear D gene. Germline CDR1 MNHEY, CDR2 SMNVEV (reference sequence). CDR3 length: 13 amino acids. V shed 5 bases and J shed 0 bases, with 7 bases lying between them. The DNA of the CDR3 is TGTGCCAGCAGTCTATTCCTGAACACTGAAGCTTTCTTT. Translation gives CASSLFLNTEAFF.

This chain links TRBV29-1 with TRBJ2-7; D might be TRBD2 (5 bases). V was trimmed by 4 bases and J by 3 bases, leaving 13 bases between them. CDR3 length: 13 residues. Germline values: CDR1 SQVTM, CDR2 ANQGSEA. In nucleotides, the CDR3 is TGCAGCGTTGTTTACGGGATAGGCTACGAGCAGTACTTC. Residues: CSVVYGIGYEQYF.